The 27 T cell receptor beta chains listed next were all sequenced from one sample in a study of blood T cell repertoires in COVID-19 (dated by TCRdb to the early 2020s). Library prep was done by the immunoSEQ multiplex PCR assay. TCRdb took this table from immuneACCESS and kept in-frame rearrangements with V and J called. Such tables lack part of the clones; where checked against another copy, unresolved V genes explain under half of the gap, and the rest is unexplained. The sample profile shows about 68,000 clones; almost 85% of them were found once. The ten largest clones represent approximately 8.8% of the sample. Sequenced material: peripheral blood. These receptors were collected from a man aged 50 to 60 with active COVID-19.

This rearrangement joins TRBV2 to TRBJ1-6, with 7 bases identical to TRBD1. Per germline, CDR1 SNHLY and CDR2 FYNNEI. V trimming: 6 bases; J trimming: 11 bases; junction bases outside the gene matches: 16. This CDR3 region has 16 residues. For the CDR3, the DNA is TGTGCCAGCAGGAACAGACAGGGACGGGATTCGGCACCCCTCCACTTT. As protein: CASRNRQGRDSAPLHF.

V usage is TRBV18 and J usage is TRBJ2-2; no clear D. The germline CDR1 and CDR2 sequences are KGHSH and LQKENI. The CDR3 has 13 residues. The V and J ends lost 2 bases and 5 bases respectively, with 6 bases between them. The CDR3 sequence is CASSPSLTGELFF. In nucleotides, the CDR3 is TGTGCCAGCTCACCATCCCTAACCGGGGAGCTGTTTTTT.

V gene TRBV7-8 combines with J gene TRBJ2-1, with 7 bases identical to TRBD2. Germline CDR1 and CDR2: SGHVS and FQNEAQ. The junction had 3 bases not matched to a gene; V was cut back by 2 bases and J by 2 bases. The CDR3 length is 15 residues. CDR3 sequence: CASSLSGNPYNEQFF. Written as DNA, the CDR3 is TGTGCCAGCAGCTTAAGCGGGAATCCCTACAATGAGCAGTTCTTC.

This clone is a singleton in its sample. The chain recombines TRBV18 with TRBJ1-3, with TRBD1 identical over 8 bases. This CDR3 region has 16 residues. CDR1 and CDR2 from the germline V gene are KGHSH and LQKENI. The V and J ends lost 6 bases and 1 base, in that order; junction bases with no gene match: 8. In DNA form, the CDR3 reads TGTGCCAGCTCGCCCACAGGGACAGGATCTGGAAACACCATATATTTT. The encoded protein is CASSPTGTGSGNTIYF.

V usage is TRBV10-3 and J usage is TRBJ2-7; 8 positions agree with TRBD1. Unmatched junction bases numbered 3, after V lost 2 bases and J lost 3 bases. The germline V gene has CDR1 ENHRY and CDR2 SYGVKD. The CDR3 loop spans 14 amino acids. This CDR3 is CAISEGQGSYEQYF. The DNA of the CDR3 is TGTGCCATCAGTGAGGGACAGGGTAGCTACGAGCAGTACTTC.

The CDR3 protein is CASRPGAYNSPLHF. Written as DNA, the CDR3 is TGTGCCAGTAGGCCCGGGGCCTATAATTCACCCCTCCACTTT. This chain joins TRBV19 and TRBJ1-6; D remains ambiguous. This CDR3 region has 14 residues. The V and J ends lost 6 bases and 2 bases respectively, with 8 bases between them. Germline V gene data show CDR1 as LNHDA and CDR2 as SQIVND (reference sequence).

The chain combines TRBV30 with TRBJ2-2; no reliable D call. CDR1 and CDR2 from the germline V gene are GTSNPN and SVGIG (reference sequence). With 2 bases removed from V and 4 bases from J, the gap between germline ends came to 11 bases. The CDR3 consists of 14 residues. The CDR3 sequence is CAWSPLRGTGELFF. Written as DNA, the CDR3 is TGTGCCTGGAGTCCTCTGCGAGGCACCGGGGAGCTGTTTTTT. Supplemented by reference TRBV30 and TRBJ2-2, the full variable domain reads SQTIHQWPATLVQPVGSPLSLECTVEGTSNPNLYWYRQAAGRGLQLLFYSVGIGQISSEVPQNLSASRPQDRQFILSSKKLLLSDSGFYLCAWSPLRGTGELFFGEGSRLTVL.

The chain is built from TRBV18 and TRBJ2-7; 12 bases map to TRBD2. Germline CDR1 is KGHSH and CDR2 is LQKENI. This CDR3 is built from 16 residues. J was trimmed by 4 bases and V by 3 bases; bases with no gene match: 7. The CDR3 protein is CASSPAILAGGYEQYF. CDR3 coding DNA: TGTGCCAGCTCACCGGCGATACTAGCGGGGGGATACGAGCAGTACTTC.

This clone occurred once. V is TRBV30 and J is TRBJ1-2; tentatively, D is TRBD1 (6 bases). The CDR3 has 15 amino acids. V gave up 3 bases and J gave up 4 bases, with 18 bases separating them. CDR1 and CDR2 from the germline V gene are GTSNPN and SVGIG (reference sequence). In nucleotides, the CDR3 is TGTGCCTGGAGCTCAGGGGAAGGGAGACCCTATGGCTACACCTTC. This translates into CAWSSGEGRPYGYTF. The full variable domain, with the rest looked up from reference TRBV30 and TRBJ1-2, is SQTIHQWPATLVQPVGSPLSLECTVEGTSNPNLYWYRQAAGRGLQLLFYSVGIGQISSEVPQNLSASRPQDRQFILSSKKLLLSDSGFYLCAWSSGEGRPYGYTFGSGTRLTVV.

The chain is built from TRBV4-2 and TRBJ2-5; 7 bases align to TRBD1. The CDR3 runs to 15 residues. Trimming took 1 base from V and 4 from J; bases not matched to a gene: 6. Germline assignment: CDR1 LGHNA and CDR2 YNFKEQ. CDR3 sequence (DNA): TGTGCCAGCAGCCAAGGCCGGGGACAGTCAGAGACCCAGTACTTC. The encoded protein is CASSQGRGQSETQYF.

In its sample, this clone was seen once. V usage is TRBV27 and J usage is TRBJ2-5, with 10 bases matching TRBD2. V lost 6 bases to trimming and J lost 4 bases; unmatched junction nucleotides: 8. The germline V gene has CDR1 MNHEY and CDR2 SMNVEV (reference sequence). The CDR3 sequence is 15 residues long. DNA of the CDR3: TGTGCCAGCAGGCAAGCGGGGGGGCCGACAGAGACCCAGTACTTC. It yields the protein CASRQAGGPTETQYF.

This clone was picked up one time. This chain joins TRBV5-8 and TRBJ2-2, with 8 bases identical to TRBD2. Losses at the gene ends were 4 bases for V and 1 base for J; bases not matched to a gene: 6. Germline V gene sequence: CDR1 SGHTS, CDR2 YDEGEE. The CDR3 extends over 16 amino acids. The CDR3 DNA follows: TGTGCCAGCAGCCTCCTTCGGGGGGGGAACACCGGGGAGCTGTTTTTT. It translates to CASSLLRGGNTGELFF.

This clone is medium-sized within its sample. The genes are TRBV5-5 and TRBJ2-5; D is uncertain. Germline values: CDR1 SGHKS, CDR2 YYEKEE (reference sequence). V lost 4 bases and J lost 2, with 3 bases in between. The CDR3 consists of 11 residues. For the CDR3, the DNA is TGTGCCAGCAGCCTACAAGAGACCCAGTACTTC. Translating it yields CASSLQETQYF.

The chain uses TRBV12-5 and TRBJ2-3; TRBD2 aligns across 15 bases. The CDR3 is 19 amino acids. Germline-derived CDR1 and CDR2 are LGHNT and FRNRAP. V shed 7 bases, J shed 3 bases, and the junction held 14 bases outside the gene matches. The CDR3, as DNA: TGTGCTAGTGCCTTCTCCGGACTAGCGGGAGGGGAGGTGACAGATACGCAGTATTTT. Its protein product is CASAFSGLAGGEVTDTQYF.

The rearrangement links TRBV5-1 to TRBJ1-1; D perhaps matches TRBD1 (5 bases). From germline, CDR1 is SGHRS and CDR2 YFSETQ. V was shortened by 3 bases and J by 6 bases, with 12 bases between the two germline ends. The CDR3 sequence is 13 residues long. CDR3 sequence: CASSSSDNPEAFF. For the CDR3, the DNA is TGCGCCAGCAGCTCTTCGGACAATCCTGAAGCTTTCTTT.

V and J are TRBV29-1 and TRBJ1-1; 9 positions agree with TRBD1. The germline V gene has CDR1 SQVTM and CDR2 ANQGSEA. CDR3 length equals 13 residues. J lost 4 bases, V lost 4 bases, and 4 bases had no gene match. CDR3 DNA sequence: TGCAGCGTTGGGGACAGGGACCTCACTGAAGCTTTCTTT. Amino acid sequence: CSVGDRDLTEAFF.

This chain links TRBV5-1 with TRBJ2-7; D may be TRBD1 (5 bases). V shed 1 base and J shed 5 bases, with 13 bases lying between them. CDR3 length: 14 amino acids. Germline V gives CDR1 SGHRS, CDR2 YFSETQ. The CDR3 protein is CASSLRQGMDEQYF. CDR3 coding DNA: TGCGCCAGCAGCTTGAGGCAGGGAATGGACGAGCAGTACTTC.

The CDR3 nucleotides read TGCGCCAGCAGTGAGTCTAACACCTACAATGAGCAGTTCTTC. It codes for CASSESNTYNEQFF. This sequence joins TRBV10-1 and TRBJ2-1; no firm D call. Looked up from germline, CDR1 is WNHNN and CDR2 is SYGVQD (reference sequence). This CDR3 region has 14 residues. Trimming took 0 bases from V and 2 from J, leaving 5 bases between them.

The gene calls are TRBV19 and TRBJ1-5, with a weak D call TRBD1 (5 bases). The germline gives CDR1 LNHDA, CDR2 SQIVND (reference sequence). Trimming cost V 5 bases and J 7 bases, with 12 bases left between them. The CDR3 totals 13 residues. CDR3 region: CASSVQGEQPQHF. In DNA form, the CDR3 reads TGTGCCAGTAGTGTTCAGGGCGAACAGCCCCAGCATTTT.

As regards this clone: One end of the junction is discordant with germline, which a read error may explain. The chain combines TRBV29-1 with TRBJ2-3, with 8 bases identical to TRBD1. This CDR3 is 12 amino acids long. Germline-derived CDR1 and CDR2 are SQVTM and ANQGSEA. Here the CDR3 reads CSGLIGGTGLDF. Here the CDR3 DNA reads TGCAGCGGGCTGATCGGCGGGACAGGACTCGATTTT.

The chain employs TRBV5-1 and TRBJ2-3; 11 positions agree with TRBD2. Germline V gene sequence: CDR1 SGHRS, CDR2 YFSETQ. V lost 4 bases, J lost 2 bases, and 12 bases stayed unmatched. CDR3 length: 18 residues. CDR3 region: CASSAGGLAGGNTDTQYF. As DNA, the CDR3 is TGCGCCAGCAGCGCGGGTGGGCTAGCGGGAGGAAACACAGATACGCAGTATTTT.

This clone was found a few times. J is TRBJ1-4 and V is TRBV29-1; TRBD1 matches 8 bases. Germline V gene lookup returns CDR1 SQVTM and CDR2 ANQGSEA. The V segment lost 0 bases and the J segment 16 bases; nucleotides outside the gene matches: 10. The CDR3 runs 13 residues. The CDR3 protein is CSVEDAQWGQEFF. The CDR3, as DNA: TGCAGCGTTGAAGATGCCCAGTGGGGACAGGAGTTTTTT.

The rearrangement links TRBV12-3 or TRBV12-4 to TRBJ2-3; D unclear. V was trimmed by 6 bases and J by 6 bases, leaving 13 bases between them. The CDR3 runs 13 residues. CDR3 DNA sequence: TGTGCCAGCAGATCCTCGGGTTCTGATACGCAGTATTTT. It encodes CASRSSGSDTQYF.

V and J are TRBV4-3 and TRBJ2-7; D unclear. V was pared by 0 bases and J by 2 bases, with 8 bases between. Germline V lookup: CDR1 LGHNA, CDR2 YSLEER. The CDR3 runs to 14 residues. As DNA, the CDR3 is TGCGCCAGCAGCCAAGATACGGTTGCCTACGAGCAGTACTTC. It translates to CASSQDTVAYEQYF.

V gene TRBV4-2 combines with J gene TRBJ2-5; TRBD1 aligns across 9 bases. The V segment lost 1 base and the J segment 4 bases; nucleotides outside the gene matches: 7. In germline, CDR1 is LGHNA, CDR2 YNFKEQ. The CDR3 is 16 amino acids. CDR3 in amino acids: CASSQGEADRGETQYF. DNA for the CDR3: TGTGCCAGCAGCCAAGGGGAGGCGGACAGGGGAGAGACCCAGTACTTC.

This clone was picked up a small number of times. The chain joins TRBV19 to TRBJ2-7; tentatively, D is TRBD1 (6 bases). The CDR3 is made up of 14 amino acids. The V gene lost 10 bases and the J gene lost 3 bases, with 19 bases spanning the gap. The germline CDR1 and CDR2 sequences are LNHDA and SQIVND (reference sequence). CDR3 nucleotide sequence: TGTGCCACTGCGGAGTCCGGGACAATCTACGAGCAGTACTTC. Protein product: CATAESGTIYEQYF.

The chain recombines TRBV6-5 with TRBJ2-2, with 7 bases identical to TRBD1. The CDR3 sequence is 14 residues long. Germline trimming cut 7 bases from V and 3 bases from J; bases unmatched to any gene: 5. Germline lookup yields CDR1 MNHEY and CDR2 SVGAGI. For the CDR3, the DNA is TGTGCCAGCACAATTACAGGGGACACCGGGGAGCTGTTTTTT. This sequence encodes CASTITGDTGELFF.